The rows below give T cell receptor beta chains drawn from one sample of a study of graft-versus-host responses after intestinal transplantation. Assay: immunoSEQ multiplex PCR; the TCRdb copy retains only in-frame clones and omits some. The table includes tens of thousands of clones, 90% to 95% detected once. These receptors' antigens are unknown. Sequences were derived from unstimulated CD4+ T cells sorted from spleen or lymph node cells, sampled before transplant. The source is a human donor who was the organ donor for an intestinal transplant. Both conserved end residues are part of each CDR3. Fields, in order: clone size, D gene, V gene, J gene, CDR3 DNA, CDR3 protein. D genes are given only for firm matches. Size is stated for part of the rows, as once, few or many counts, or as a class when the clone is expanded.

NA	TRBD1	TRBV10-3	TRBJ2-7	TGTGCCATCAACCTGGACAGGGGAGGGGTAATAAAGTACTTC	CAINLDRGGVIKYF
NA	NA	TRBV7-2	TRBJ2-3	TGTGCCAGCAGCGCCGCCCGGACGGCTTTACCCGTAGGTACGCAGTATTTT	CASSAARTALPVGTQYF
NA	NA	TRBV27	TRBJ2-2	TGTGCCAGCACCCTATTAGGGGCTAACACCGGGGAGCTGTTTTTT	CASTLLGANTGELFF
NA	NA	TRBV20-1	TRBJ1-1	TGCAGTGCTATCGGGGACACTGAAGCTTTCTTT	CSAIGDTEAFF
NA	TRBD2	TRBV7-9	TRBJ2-7	TGTGCCAGCAGCTTCCCTAGCGGGGGGACCTACGAGCAGTACTTC	CASSFPSGGTYEQYF
NA	TRBD2	TRBV10-2	TRBJ2-7	TGCGCCAGCAGTGTAGCGGGGGGGTACGAGCAGTACTTC	CASSVAGGYEQYF
NA	NA	TRBV7-2	TRBJ2-3	TGTGCCAGCAGCTCCCGGGGAACAGGGTGGACAGATACGCAGTATTTT	CASSSRGTGWTDTQYF
NA	NA	TRBV10-2	TRBJ2-7	TGCGCCAGCAGTGGGAGATGGGAGCAGTACTTC	CASSGRWEQYF
NA	TRBD1	TRBV10-3	TRBJ2-1	TGTGCCATCAGTGAGTCGGGACAGGGCCACAATGAGCAGTTCTTC	CAISESGQGHNEQFF
NA	NA	TRBV4-3	TRBJ2-4	TGCGCCAGCAGCCAAGCGGTCAGGGTCAAAAACATTCAGTACTTC	CASSQAVRVKNIQYF
NA	TRBD1	TRBV19	TRBJ2-7	TGTGCCAAAAGAACAGGGGCTTTCCACTACGAGCAGTACTTC	CAKRTGAFHYEQYF
NA	TRBD2	TRBV5-1	TRBJ2-3	TGCGCCAGCAGCCCTCCCCGGGGGGGCCCAACAGATACGCAGTATTTT	CASSPPRGGPTDTQYF
NA	NA	TRBV7-3	TRBJ2-1	TGTGCCAGCAGCTTTGTCGGACGGGACAATGAGCAGTTCTTC	CASSFVGRDNEQFF
NA	TRBD1	TRBV27	TRBJ1-2	TGTGCCAGCAGTTTAGGGGACAGGGGCTATGGCTACACCTTC	CASSLGDRGYGYTF
NA	NA	TRBV6-5	TRBJ2-7	TGTGCCAGCAGTTACTCGATGGACAGACCCTACGAGCAGTACTTC	CASSYSMDRPYEQYF
once	NA	TRBV7-2	TRBJ1-6	TGTGCCAGCAGCGGCTTGGGGGTGGTGCCACCCCTCCACTTT	CASSGLGVVPPLHF
once	NA	TRBV5-4	TRBJ2-5	TGTGCCAGCAGCTTGAGTCGCACTATACAAGAGACCCAGTACTTC	CASSLSRTIQETQYF
NA	NA	TRBV4-3	TRBJ1-6	TGCGCCAGCAGCCAATGGGGCCTAAGCTCCTATAATTCACCCCTCCACTTT	CASSQWGLSSYNSPLHF
NA	NA	TRBV19	TRBJ1-5	TGTGCCAGTAGTACCACCGGGAGGACGGCTCAGCCCCAGCATTTT	CASSTTGRTAQPQHF
NA	NA	TRBV6-5	TRBJ1-6	TGTGCCAGCAGTTACTCACATCCGTATAATTCACCCCTCCACTTT	CASSYSHPYNSPLHF
NA	NA	TRBV21-1	TRBJ1-2	TGTGCCAGCAGCAAAGCATCACGACGAGGGGCCCGGCTGTTCTATGGCTACACCTTC	CASSKASRRGARLFYGYTF
NA	NA	TRBV5-1	TRBJ2-5	TGCGCCAGCAGCCTGAGCCCCCTAGGCCTAGCAATGATCAAGGAGACCCAGTACTTC	CASSLSPLGLAMIKETQYF
NA	NA	TRBV19	TRBJ2-5	TGTGCCAGTAGTATACACCAAGAGACCCAGTACTTC	CASSIHQETQYF
NA	NA	TRBV5-1	TRBJ1-2	TGCGCCAGCAGCTTGGAAACGGTATATGGCTACACCTTC	CASSLETVYGYTF
NA	NA	TRBV18	TRBJ2-7	TGTGCCAGCTCAGTCGGGACTTTCGGGGGGCAGTACTTC	CASSVGTFGGQYF
once	NA	TRBV7-6	TRBJ1-1	TGTGCCAGCACTCTTATTAACACTGGGGAAGCTTTCTTT	CASTLINTGEAFF
NA	TRBD1	TRBV13	TRBJ2-7	TGTGCCAGCAGCTTAGATCCGGGACAGGGGGCAGGCGAGCAGTACTTC	CASSLDPGQGAGEQYF
NA	TRBD2	TRBV5-1	TRBJ2-2	TGCGCCAGCAGTCGGACTAGCGGAAACACCGGGGAGCTGTTTTTT	CASSRTSGNTGELFF
NA	NA	TRBV28	TRBJ1-2	TGTGCCAGCAGCCTCGAGGGTAACTATGGCTACACCTTC	CASSLEGNYGYTF
NA	TRBD1	TRBV14	TRBJ2-7	TGTGCCAGCGCACTCGGACAGGGGCTTCAAACCTACGAGCAGTACTTC	CASALGQGLQTYEQYF
NA	NA	TRBV4-1	TRBJ2-6	TGCGCCAGCAGCCTCCGACAGGTCTCCAACGTCCTGACTTTC	CASSLRQVSNVLTF
NA	NA	TRBV7-3	TRBJ1-2	TGTGCCAGCAGCTTAACTGTTACTGGGGGCTATGGCTACACCTTC	CASSLTVTGGYGYTF
NA	NA	TRBV4-1	TRBJ2-3	TGCGCCAGCAGCCAAGAGTCCACAGAAATCCTTCCAGATACGCAGTATTTT	CASSQESTEILPDTQYF
NA	TRBD1	TRBV18	TRBJ1-5	TGTGCCAGCTCAAGGGGGCTAGTGCAGCCCCAGCATTTT	CASSRGLVQPQHF
NA	NA	TRBV10-3	TRBJ2-4	TGTGCCATCAGTGAGGGCCGGCAAAACATTCAGTACTTC	CAISEGRQNIQYF
NA	NA	TRBV7-2	TRBJ1-1	TGTGCCAGCAGCTTAGAGGCTATGAACACTGAAGCTTTCTTT	CASSLEAMNTEAFF
NA	TRBD2	TRBV13	TRBJ2-3	TGTGCCAGCAGCCAACTAGCGGGGCTCACAGATACGCAGTATTTT	CASSQLAGLTDTQYF
NA	TRBD2	TRBV18	TRBJ2-3	TGTGCCAGCTCACCAGGGACTAGCGGGGGCGATACGCAGTATTTT	CASSPGTSGGDTQYF
NA	NA	TRBV7-3	TRBJ2-1	TGTGCCAGCAGCCTAACAGCACAAAGCTCCTACAATGAGCAGTTCTTC	CASSLTAQSSYNEQFF
NA	NA	TRBV28	TRBJ2-1	TGTGCCAGTTCACGAGGGGGGGGTAGAAATGAGCAGTTCTTC	CASSRGGGRNEQFF
NA	TRBD1	TRBV7-2	TRBJ2-7	TGTGCCAGCAGCTGGATAGGGGGCGCTTACGAGCAGTACTTC	CASSWIGGAYEQYF
NA	NA	TRBV6-5	TRBJ2-2	TGTGCCAGCAGTGTGAGGGGAGTGAACACCGGGGAGCTGTTTTTT	CASSVRGVNTGELFF
NA	TRBD1	TRBV2	TRBJ2-7	TGTGCCAGCAGCGGGACAGGGCCTCCCTACGAGCAGTACTTC	CASSGTGPPYEQYF
NA	NA	TRBV19	TRBJ2-7	TGTGCCAGTAGCCTCGGACGACACTACGAGCAGTACTTC	CASSLGRHYEQYF
NA	TRBD1	TRBV7-3	TRBJ2-3	TGTGCCAGCAGCACCAGGGGGCGGGTCGCAGATACGCAGTATTTT	CASSTRGRVADTQYF
NA	NA	TRBV2	TRBJ2-7	TGTGCCAGCAGTGCCAGGGGAACCTACGAGCAGTACTTC	CASSARGTYEQYF
once	TRBD1	TRBV7-9	TRBJ1-1	TGTGCCCTTTCCGGGACAGGGGGCGTGAACACTGAAGCTTTCTTT	CALSGTGGVNTEAFF
NA	NA	TRBV11-2	TRBJ1-3	TGTGCCAGCAGCGTTATTTCGTACTCTGGAAACACCATATATTTT	CASSVISYSGNTIYF
NA	NA	TRBV4-1	TRBJ2-2	TGTGCCAGCAGCCTCCAGGAGAACACCGGGGAGCTGTTTTTT	CASSLQENTGELFF
NA	NA	TRBV7-2	TRBJ2-5	TGTGCCAGCAGATTTAAAGACCCTTTTGGGACCCAGTACTTC	CASRFKDPFGTQYF
NA	TRBD2	TRBV4-2	TRBJ2-3	TGTGCCAGCAGCCAAGCTAGCGGGGGGGATACGCAGTATTTT	CASSQASGGDTQYF
NA	NA	TRBV25-1	TRBJ1-4	TGTGCCAGCAGTGAATTCGTGGGGGCTAATAATGAAAAACTGTTTTTT	CASSEFVGANNEKLFF
NA	NA	TRBV6-1	TRBJ2-3	TGTGCCAGCAAGACCTCTCGGGCGACAGATACGCAGTATTTT	CASKTSRATDTQYF
NA	TRBD2	TRBV7-2	TRBJ2-5	TGTGCCAGCAGCCCTCGAATAGCGGGGGGGCGAAGCCAAGAGACCCAGTACTTC	CASSPRIAGGRSQETQYF